The 5 T cell receptor beta chains in this list originate from one sample, sequenced in a study of neoadjuvant nivolumab and ipilimumab in lung cancer. Method: immunoSEQ multiplex PCR; TCRdb's copy keeps in-frame clones and lacks some. The sample yields a few thousand clones, approximately 88% seen once. The sequencing here drew on tumor tissue, taken after neoadjuvant nivolumab, alone or with ipilimumab, at or shortly before surgery. These receptors all come from an adult with non-small cell lung cancer.

V usage is TRBV10-3 and J usage is TRBJ2-5; no definite D call. The germline V and J ends were trimmed by 5 bases and 2 bases, with 9 bases remaining between them. The CDR3 loop spans 13 amino acids. Germline CDR1 is ENHRY and CDR2 is SYGVKD. The CDR3 reads CAISIQEQETQYF. For the CDR3, the DNA is TGTGCCATCAGTATTCAGGAGCAAGAGACCCAGTACTTC.

The chain links TRBV7-6 to TRBJ2-7; no firm D call. Per the germline V gene, CDR1 is SGHVS and CDR2 is FNYEAQ. There are 13 residues in the CDR3. Between the trimmed V and J ends, which lost 1 base and 3 bases, there was a span of 7 bases. CDR3: CASSLGGIYEQYF. The CDR3 nucleotides read TGTGCCAGCAGCTTAGGAGGAATCTACGAGCAGTACTTC.

The chain links TRBV5-4 to TRBJ2-3; D may be TRBD2 (5 bases). CDR1 is SGHNT, CDR2 YYREEE, per germline (reference sequence). The CDR3 spans 19 residues. With 4 bases removed from V and 0 bases from J, the gap between germline ends came to 24 bases. CDR3 in amino acids: CASSERRRIGPSSTDTQYF. CDR3 nucleotide sequence: TGTGCCAGCAGCGAGCGGCGGAGAATTGGCCCTTCGAGCACAGATACGCAGTATTTT.

The CDR3 DNA reads TGTGCCAGCAGGCCTAGCGGGGGGGCCATTGAGCAGTTCTTC. Translating gives CASRPSGGAIEQFF. The chain uses TRBV9 and TRBJ2-1, with TRBD2 identical over 12 bases. The germline V gene encodes CDR1 SGDLS and CDR2 YYNGEE. The CDR3 is 14 residues long. V lost 5 bases to trimming and J lost 9 bases; unmatched junction nucleotides: 6. The entire variable domain, with the rest obtained from reference TRBV9 and TRBJ2-1, is as follows: DSGVTQTPKHLITATGQRVTLRCSPRSGDLSVYWYQQSLDQGLQFLIQYYNGEERAKGNILERFSAQQFPDLHSELNLSSLELGDSALYFCASRPSGGAIEQFFGPGTRLTVL.

The rearrangement links TRBV5-1 to TRBJ2-7; 9 bases fit TRBD1. There are 15 residues in the CDR3. Germline CDR1 SGHRS, CDR2 YFSETQ. The V segment lost 0 bases and the J segment 7 bases; nucleotides outside the gene matches: 8. The chain's CDR3 is CASSLDRGRSWEQYF. As DNA, the CDR3 is TGCGCCAGCAGCTTGGACAGGGGGCGAAGCTGGGAGCAGTACTTC.